Listed here is a single TCR beta chain. These data come from a study of T cell changes during pregnancy in multiple sclerosis. The data were produced by immunoSEQ multiplex PCR, yet TCRdb's version contains in-frame clones alone and is incomplete. The sample lists 30,000 to 40,000 clones, 91% occurring once. V was pared by 2 bases and J by 2 bases, with 8 bases of the junction left unmatched. CDR1 and CDR2 from the germline V gene are MNHEY and SVGAGI. The CDR3 consists of 16 residues. The origin of this receptor is a female donor with multiple sclerosis, enrolled in a pregnancy study. The source material was CD8+ T cells from peripheral blood mononuclear cells, sampled in the second trimester of pregnancy. The genes are TRBV6-5 and TRBJ1-2; 7 positions match TRBD1. CDR3 DNA: TGTGCCAGCAGTTACGTCGGACAGGTGTTAAACTATGGCTACACCTTC. This gives the protein CASSYVGQVLNYGYTF.